This TCR beta chain was captured by sequencing in a study of cytomegalovirus exposure and HLA in healthy donors. The method was immunoSEQ multiplex PCR; TCRdb's version includes in-frame clones alone and lacks a portion of them. The sample contains over 60,000 clones, approximately 95% of which appear only once. V shed 6 bases, J shed 8 bases, and the junction held 6 bases outside the gene matches. The V gene's germline CDR1 is MNHEY and CDR2 SVGAGI. This CDR3 has 13 residues. The receptor comes from a man in his late teens or twenties in good health and CMV-seronegative. Material for sequencing was PBMCs. V is TRBV6-5 and J is TRBJ2-1; the match to TRBD2 covers 8 bases. This CDR3 is CASRTSGRDEQFF. CDR3 nucleotide sequence: TGTGCCAGCAGAACAAGCGGGAGAGATGAGCAGTTCTTC.